This entry lists 8 T cell receptor beta chains sequenced from one sample in a study of early T cells in non-severe SARS-CoV-2 infection. MiXCR was run by TCRdb on the 5' RACE reads, yielding one entry per CDR3 protein. This table has around 30,000 distinct CDR3 sequences, roughly 6% appearing once. The material sequenced was whole blood. These receptor sequences come from an adult who was a healthcare worker with PCR-confirmed SARS-CoV-2 infection or an uninfected control (not recorded which).

Only a few counts were recorded for this clonotype. The chain has TRBV7-9 and TRBJ2-7; TRBD1 matches at 8 bases. The germline gives CDR1 SEHNR, CDR2 FQNEAQ (reference sequence). CDR3 length: 15 amino acids. With 1 base clipped from V and 6 bases from J, the junction kept 8 bases outside the gene matches. CDR3 in DNA: TGTGCCAGCAGCTTAGAGGTGACAGGGGCAATCGAGCAGTACTTC. It is translated as CASSLEVTGAIEQYF.

This clonotype was counted ten times or more. J is TRBJ2-1 and V is TRBV6-6; the D is unclear. V was shortened by 7 bases and J by 4 bases, with 5 bases between the two germline ends. Germline loops: CDR1 MNHNY, CDR2 SVGAGI (reference sequence). The CDR3 loop spans 11 amino acids. DNA of the CDR3: TGTGCCAGCACCAGGTACAATGAGCAGTTCTTC. It specifies CASTRYNEQFF.

This clonotype showed up many times. The J gene is TRBJ2-7, the V gene TRBV10-3; 16 nucleotides match TRBD2. The V and J ends lost 5 bases and 1 base, in that order; junction bases with no gene match: 5. This CDR3 is 17 amino acids long. CDR1 is ENHRY and CDR2 is SYGVKD in the germline V gene. The CDR3 DNA reads as TGTGCCATCAGTACGGGACTAGCGGGGGGGCAGTCCTACGAGCAGTACTTC. It encodes CAISTGLAGGQSYEQYF.

A note on this clonotype: Being one base from a much bigger clone, this may be a read error. This sequence joins TRBV24-1 and TRBJ2-1; D call uncertain. The V end lost 1 base, the J end lost 9 bases, and 6 bases lay between the germline ends. Germline CDR1 is KGHDR and CDR2 is SFDVKD. This CDR3 comprises 12 residues. The CDR3 reads CATSDFAGEQFF. In nucleotides, the CDR3 is TGTGCCACCAGTGATTTTGCCGGTGAGCAGTTCTTC.

This clonotype was seen more than once but under ten times. The chain recombines TRBV5-1 with TRBJ2-3; D is perhaps TRBD2 (5 bases). The V end lost 0 bases, the J end lost 0 bases, and 14 bases lay between the germline ends. Germline V gene lookup returns CDR1 SGHRS and CDR2 YFSETQ. This CDR3 is built from 17 residues. CDR3 DNA: TGCGCCAGCAGCTTGGGACTACCCAAGACTAGCACAGATACGCAGTATTTT. Protein: CASSLGLPKTSTDTQYF.

This clonotype came up many times. V gene TRBV20-1 combines with J gene TRBJ2-3; TRBD1 aligns across 8 bases. This CDR3 has 13 residues. Germline V lookup: CDR1 DFQATT, CDR2 SNEGSKA (reference sequence). V shed 0 bases and J 6 bases; nucleotides not matched to a gene: 2. The CDR3 region is CSARDRGRDTQYF. CDR3 coding DNA: TGCAGTGCTAGAGACAGGGGGCGGGATACGCAGTATTTT.

On this clonotype: A much larger clone differs from this one at a single base, so this may be a read error. V usage is TRBV20-1 and J usage is TRBJ2-3; D is possibly TRBD1 or TRBD2 (5 bases each). CDR1 and CDR2 (germline): DFQATT, SNEGSKA (reference sequence). This CDR3 region has 11 residues. The CDR3 bases are TGCGGTGCTATGGGGGCAGATACGCAGTATTTT. Translation: CGAMGADTQYF.

Ten or more counts support this clonotype. The chain carries TRBV15 and TRBJ2-5; D unclear. Trimming took 2 bases from V and 0 from J, leaving 10 bases between them. CDR1 and CDR2 from the germline V gene are LNHNV and YYDKDF (reference sequence). This CDR3 has 15 amino acids. CDR3 loop: CATSRTQTYQETQYF. CDR3 in DNA: TGTGCCACCAGCAGAACCCAGACCTACCAAGAGACCCAGTACTTC.